Below, 15 T cell receptor beta chains from the same sample are listed, as sequenced in a study of T cells after yellow fever vaccination. TCRdb passed the 5' RACE reads through MiXCR, listing each CDR3 protein once. The sample consists of under 90,000 distinct CDR3 sequences, 5% to 8% of them appearing once. Sequences were derived from CD8+ T cells sorted from PBMCs, sampled about 49 days after the first yellow fever vaccination. These receptors were taken from a man younger than 35 who received the YFV17D yellow fever vaccine.

Comment on this clonotype: A much larger clone sits a single nucleotide away, making a read error possible. Without the conserved terminal phenylalanine or tryptophan, this CDR3 likely stems from a read error. The gene calls are TRBV6-1 and TRBJ2-4; unclear D gene. The CDR3 is 18 residues long. Between the trimmed V and J ends, which lost 7 bases and 0 bases, there was a span of 22 bases. CDR1 and CDR2 (germline): MNHNS, SASEGT. This CDR3 is CASNLQIRPWLAKNIQYY. Written as DNA, the CDR3 is TGTGCCAGCAACCTACAGATCCGGCCGTGGCTAGCCAAAAACATTCAGTACTAC.

This clonotype showed up many times. The CDR3 DNA reads TGTGCCAGCAGCTTGACAGGGGGGGAAGCTTTCTTT. It codes for CASSLTGGEAFF. This chain connects TRBV7-2 to TRBJ1-1; 9 bases line up with TRBD1. The ends lost 3 bases at V and 8 bases at J; junction bases unmatched: 1. CDR1 and CDR2 from the germline V gene are SGHTA and FQGNSA. The CDR3 has 12 amino acids.

This clonotype was found many times. The V call is TRBV7-9, the J call TRBJ2-7; 8 bases fit TRBD1. CDR1 SEHNR and CDR2 FQNEAQ come from the germline V gene (reference sequence). The CDR3 has 17 amino acids. The J segment lost 1 base and the V segment lost 5 bases, leaving 13 bases of the junction unmatched. CDR3 in amino acids: CASSPPTEQGGSYEQYV. Here the CDR3 DNA reads TGTGCCAGCAGCCCCCCGACCGAACAGGGGGGTTCCTACGAGCAGTACGTC.

On this clonotype itself: A read error may be the cause here, since a much bigger clone is one base away. The chain employs TRBV11-2 and TRBJ2-3, with a possible D match to TRBD2 (5 bases). The CDR3 length is 13 residues. V was clipped by 8 bases and J by 5 bases, with 14 bases between them. Germline V gene data show CDR1 as SGHAT and CDR2 as FQNNGV. The CDR3 sequence is CASGAGVVDTQYF. In DNA, the CDR3 is TGTGCCAGCGGCGCCGGGGTTGTAGATACGCAGTATTTT.

DNA of the CDR3: TGTGCCAGCAGTTCTTCTGCGGAGACAGATACGCAGTATTTT. Encoded protein: CASSSSAETDTQYF. The gene calls are TRBV6-5 and TRBJ2-3; D is unresolved. Trimming took off 4 bases at V and 3 bases at J, with 11 bases between the two ends. CDR1 is MNHEY and CDR2 is SVGAGI in the germline V gene. The CDR3 length is 14 residues.

This clonotype was recorded many times. The chain links TRBV6-6 to TRBJ2-5; D may be TRBD2 (5 bases). Trimming took 4 bases from V and 3 from J, leaving 6 bases between them. This CDR3 region has 12 residues. The germline V gene has CDR1 MNHNY and CDR2 SVGAGI (reference sequence). The CDR3 nucleotides read TGTGCCAGCAGTTTCGGGGAAGAGACCCAGTACTTC. Protein product: CASSFGEETQYF.

This clonotype has a count of ten or more. This chain links TRBV7-8 with TRBJ2-7; D perhaps matches TRBD2 (6 bases). Germline CDR1 is SGHVS and CDR2 is FQNEAQ. The CDR3 spans 15 residues. V lost 5 bases and J 3 bases, leaving 17 bases between the germline ends. The CDR3 DNA is TGTGCCAGCAGCCCGGGTCCTACCGGGGGCTACGAGCAGTACGTC. Translating it yields CASSPGPTGGYEQYV.

This clonotype appeared a few times. J is TRBJ2-6 and V is TRBV6-1; no definite D call. The germline V and J ends were trimmed by 7 bases and 2 bases, with 12 bases remaining between them. CDR1 MNHNS and CDR2 SASEGT come from the germline V gene. This CDR3 has 15 residues. CDR3 residues: CASKASMAGANVLTF. The CDR3 bases are TGTGCCAGCAAGGCAAGTATGGCTGGGGCCAACGTCCTGACTTTC.

This clonotype was detected ten times or more. This rearrangement joins TRBV7-9 to TRBJ2-7; no firm D call. The CDR3 sequence is 14 residues long. The V end was cut by 2 bases, the J end by 7 bases, with 15 bases between. Per germline, CDR1 SEHNR and CDR2 FQNEAQ (reference sequence). This CDR3 is CASSLPPPMGEQYV. DNA for the CDR3: TGTGCCAGCAGCTTACCCCCCCCAATGGGGGAGCAGTACGTC.

Notes on this clonotype: Germline is not matched at one junction end, which may reflect a read error. V is TRBV24-1 and J is TRBJ1-5; no clear D. CDR1 KGHDR and CDR2 SFDVKD come from the germline V gene. CDR3 size: 14 residues. For the CDR3, the DNA is TGTGCCACCAGTGGTTTGACGGTCGCCGGGCCCCAGCATTTT. Translation gives CATSGLTVAGPQHF.

This sequence joins TRBV7-9 and TRBJ2-7; D remains ambiguous. Trimming removed 2 bases from V and 4 bases from J, with 6 bases in between. Germline-derived CDR1 and CDR2 are SEHNR and FQNEAQ (reference sequence). This CDR3 region has 12 residues. The chain's CDR3 is CASSLQEYEQYF. The CDR3 DNA reads as TGTGCCAGCAGCTTACAGGAATACGAGCAGTACTTC.

The chain uses TRBV29-1 and TRBJ1-5; 8 positions agree with TRBD1. Looked up from germline, CDR1 is SQVTM and CDR2 is ANQGSEA. Unmatched junction bases numbered 1, after V lost 5 bases and J lost 1 base. The length of the CDR3 is 13 residues. The CDR3 nucleotides read TGCAGCGTTCGGACAGGGAGCAATCAGCCCCAGCATTTT. Translation gives CSVRTGSNQPQHF.

This clonotype showed up many times. The genes are TRBV12-3 or TRBV12-4 and TRBJ2-1; possible D gene TRBD2, 5 bases. This CDR3 has 15 amino acids. Trimming shortened V by 0 bases and J by 0 bases, and 6 bases separated the two germline ends. Here the CDR3 reads CASSLAGSSYNEQFF. The CDR3, as DNA: TGTGCCAGCAGTTTAGCGGGGAGCTCCTACAATGAGCAGTTCTTC.

V gene TRBV11-1 combines with J gene TRBJ2-6, with D perhaps matching TRBD2 (6 bases). The V gene's germline CDR1 is SGHAT and CDR2 FQDESV (reference sequence). V gave up 5 bases and J gave up 0 bases, with 17 bases separating them. This CDR3 spans 18 amino acids. The CDR3 nucleotides are TGTGCCAGCAGCCCCCCCGGGAGCTCTCTCTCTGGGGCCAACGTCCTGACTTTC. It codes for CASSPPGSSLSGANVLTF.

This clonotype was seen repeatedly, ten times or more. The gene calls are TRBV18 and TRBJ2-7, with TRBD1 matching over 7 bases. This CDR3 spans 13 amino acids. Germline V gene data show CDR1 as KGHSH and CDR2 as LQKENI. Losses at the gene ends were 6 bases for V and 4 bases for J; bases not matched to a gene: 6. The CDR3 DNA follows: TGTGCCAGCTCCGGGACAGAGGATTACGAGCAGTACTTC. It translates to CASSGTEDYEQYF.